This TCR beta chain was obtained from a study of blood T cell repertoires in COVID-19. The repertoire was sequenced with immunoSEQ multiplex PCR; TCRdb's copy has only in-frame clones and lacks some. The table shows hundreds of thousands of clones, with about 85% occurring only once. CDR3 length: 17 amino acids. Germline-derived CDR1 and CDR2 are MNHNS and SASEGT. V shed 2 bases, J shed 5 bases, and the junction held 10 bases outside the gene matches. The rearrangement links TRBV6-1 to TRBJ1-1, with TRBD1 matching 11 bases. The sample consisted of peripheral blood. The clonotype was recovered from a middle-aged man with acute or convalescent COVID-19. CDR3 in amino acids: CASSESYGQGARTEAFF. Written as DNA, the CDR3 is TGTGCCAGCAGTGAATCGTACGGACAGGGGGCAAGAACTGAAGCTTTCTTT.